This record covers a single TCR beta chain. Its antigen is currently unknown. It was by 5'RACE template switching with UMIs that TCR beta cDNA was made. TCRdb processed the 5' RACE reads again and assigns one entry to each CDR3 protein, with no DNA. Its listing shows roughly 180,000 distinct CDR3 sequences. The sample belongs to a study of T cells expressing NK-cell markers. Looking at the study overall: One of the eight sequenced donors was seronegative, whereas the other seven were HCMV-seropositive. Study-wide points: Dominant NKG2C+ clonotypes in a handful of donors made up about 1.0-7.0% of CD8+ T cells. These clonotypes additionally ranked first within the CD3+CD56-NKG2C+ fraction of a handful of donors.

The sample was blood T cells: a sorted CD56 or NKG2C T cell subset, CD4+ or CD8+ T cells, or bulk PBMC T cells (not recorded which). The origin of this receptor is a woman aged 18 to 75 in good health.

Here the CDR3 reads CASSPRGSNYGYTF. The rearrangement joins TRBV11-1 to TRBJ1-2; lacking DNA, the TRBD1 call made by TCRdb goes unchecked. Germline-derived CDR1 and CDR2 are SGHAT and FQDESV (reference sequence). CDR3 length: 14 amino acids.